The clone carrying this T cell receptor (beta chain) was recorded a few times. Its antigen is currently unknown. This sample was included in a study of cytomegalovirus exposure and HLA in healthy donors. Study outcomes and limitations: In an earlier analysis, about 90% or about 30%: the productive usage of most TCR beta V segments.

13 Jbeta primers and 60 Vbeta primers were used for the PCR. TCRdb keeps only in-frame clones here, not all; method: immunoSEQ multiplex PCR. The sample lists approximately 170,000 clones, 70% to 80% seen once, with about 1% in the top ten. The V gene end was trimmed by 4 bases and the J gene end by 4 bases; junction bases not matched to a gene: 12. This CDR3 is built from 16 residues. Per the germline V gene, CDR1 is MDHEN and CDR2 is SYDVKM. The source is a middle-aged woman in good health and CMV-seronegative. The specimen sequenced was PBMCs. V and J are TRBV28 and TRBJ2-5, with TRBD1 identical over 7 bases. This CDR3 reads CASSSTGEGESETQYF. For the CDR3, the DNA is TGTGCCAGCAGTTCTACAGGGGAAGGGGAATCAGAGACCCAGTACTTC.